Detailed here is one TCR beta chain. Its target is unknown. TCRdb's table, derived via immunoSEQ multiplex PCR, lists solely in-frame clones and lacks some. The profile covers under 15,000 clones, with 85% to 95% appearing a single time and 0.65% to 0.9% taken by the ten largest. This entry belongs to a study of untreated major depressive disorder. Study findings and constraints: Depressed patients' CD4+ T cells carried increased TRBV05-01 (Vbeta 5.1) usage versus control CD4+ T cells.

V gave up 5 bases and J gave up 0 bases, with 17 bases separating them. The CDR3 has 16 residues. Germline CDR1 and CDR2: SGHDN and FVKESK. The V and J genes are TRBV14 and TRBJ2-7; possibly TRBD1 for D (6 bases). This TCR derives from a man aged 30 to 45 with major depressive disorder. Sequencing input: CD4+ T cells from PBMCs. CDR3 amino acids: CASSAYTGSFSYEQYF. The DNA for the CDR3 is TGTGCCAGCAGCGCTTATACAGGGTCATTCTCCTACGAGCAGTACTTC.